These 11 T cell receptor beta chains were all obtained from the same sample, sequenced in a study of cytomegalovirus exposure and HLA in healthy donors. PCR was performed using 60 Vbeta and 13 Jbeta primers. Assay used: immunoSEQ multiplex PCR; TCRdb lists only in-frame clones, some missing. The sample comprises about 200,000 clones, approximately 79% of which are singletons, and roughly 1.5% rests with the top ten. Sequencing input: PBMCs. These receptors were obtained from a middle-aged man in good health and CMV-seronegative.

The CDR3 sequence: CASSEDRGNTGELFF. Written as DNA, the CDR3 is TGTGCCAGCAGTGAAGACAGGGGGAACACCGGGGAGCTGTTTTTT. V and J are TRBV6-4 and TRBJ2-2; 8 bases line up with TRBD1. Germline V CDR1 and CDR2: MRHNA, SNTAGT. After removal of 3 bases from V and 1 base from J, the junction contained 1 base not matched to a gene. The CDR3 sequence is 15 residues long.

The chain links TRBV30 to TRBJ1-1; 9 nucleotides match TRBD1. V lost 3 bases to trimming and J lost 5 bases; unmatched junction nucleotides: 4. The CDR3 spans 13 residues. Germline assignment: CDR1 GTSNPN and CDR2 SVGIG (reference sequence). CDR3 residues: CAWRQGAGTEAFF. In nucleotides, the CDR3 is TGTGCCTGGAGACAGGGGGCAGGTACTGAAGCTTTCTTT.

The chain is built from TRBV5-1 and TRBJ1-1, with D perhaps TRBD1 (5 bases). CDR3 length: 14 residues. Between the trimmed V and J ends, which lost 1 base and 4 bases, there was a span of 11 bases. Per the germline V gene, CDR1 is SGHRS and CDR2 is YFSETQ. CDR3 DNA: TGCGCCAGCAGCTTGATGCCGGGGGGCACTGAAGCTTTCTTT. Translation: CASSLMPGGTEAFF.

The chain carries TRBV4-1 and TRBJ1-5; 10 bases line up with TRBD1. The germline V gene has CDR1 MGHRA and CDR2 YSYEKL. Trimming at V came to 4 bases and at J to 5 bases, leaving 8 bases not matched to a gene. CDR3 size: 16 residues. DNA of the CDR3: TGCGCCAGCAGCCCTTCGGACAGGGGGGCTTATCAGCCCCAGCATTTT. This codes for CASSPSDRGAYQPQHF.

The CDR3 sequence is CASSSGHNQPQHF. CDR3 DNA sequence: TGTGCCAGCAGCTCGGGACACAATCAGCCCCAGCATTTT. The chain combines TRBV7-9 with TRBJ1-5, with D perhaps matching TRBD1 (6 bases). Germline V lookup: CDR1 SEHNR, CDR2 FQNEAQ (reference sequence). Between the trimmed V and J ends, which lost 4 bases and 3 bases, there was a span of 7 bases. CDR3 size: 13 residues.

This chain links TRBV4-1 with TRBJ1-4; D call uncertain. Germline V lookup: CDR1 MGHRA, CDR2 YSYEKL. The V end was cut by 0 bases, the J end by 5 bases, with 22 bases between. The CDR3 sequence is 19 residues long. The CDR3 DNA is TGCGCCAGCAGCCAAGATGAATTCTCATACGGCGGGGTAAATGAAAAACTGTTTTTT. It yields the protein CASSQDEFSYGGVNEKLFF.

The rearrangement uses TRBV5-4 and TRBJ2-3; the D gene is possibly TRBD2 (5 bases). Germline CDR1 and CDR2: SGHNT and YYREEE (reference sequence). With 6 bases removed from V and 0 bases from J, the gap between germline ends came to 8 bases. The CDR3 totals 13 residues. CDR3 in amino acids: CASTRGSTDTQYF. The CDR3 DNA reads TGTGCCAGCACCCGGGGTAGCACAGATACGCAGTATTTT.

This sequence joins TRBV6-5 and TRBJ1-6, with 9 bases identical to TRBD1. V shed 0 bases, J shed 8 bases, and the junction held 5 bases outside the gene matches. This CDR3 spans 16 amino acids. The germline gives CDR1 MNHEY, CDR2 SVGAGI. DNA for the CDR3: TGTGCCAGCAGTTACTCGCTGGGACAGGGATATTCACCCCTCCACTTT. Translating it yields CASSYSLGQGYSPLHF.

The chain combines TRBV5-5 with TRBJ1-5; the D is unclear. CDR1 SGHKS and CDR2 YYEKEE come from the germline V gene (reference sequence). The ends were cut back, 0 bases at V and 4 bases at J, with 8 bases in the middle. CDR3 length: 14 amino acids. CDR3 sequence: CASSLGSGNQPQHF. The CDR3 coding sequence is TGTGCCAGCAGCTTGGGGTCGGGTAATCAGCCCCAGCATTTT.

The gene calls are TRBV7-9 and TRBJ1-2; 8 nucleotides match TRBD1. The trim removed 5 bases at V and 6 bases at J, leaving 5 bases unmatched. CDR1 and CDR2 (germline): SEHNR, FQNEAQ (reference sequence). The CDR3 is 13 residues long. The CDR3 DNA follows: TGTGCCAGCAGCACGACAGGGGTGAATGGCTACACCTTC. The encoded protein is CASSTTGVNGYTF.

This chain connects TRBV5-6 to TRBJ2-7; D remains unclear. CDR3 size: 12 residues. The ends were cut back, 6 bases at V and 3 bases at J, with 10 bases in the middle. The germline V gene has CDR1 SGHDT and CDR2 YYEEEE. This CDR3 reads CASTRSGYEQYF. In nucleotides, the CDR3 is TGTGCCAGCACCAGGTCAGGCTACGAGCAGTACTTC. The full variable domain, its missing parts supplied by reference TRBV5-6 and TRBJ2-7, is DAGVTQSPTHLIKTRGQQVTLRCSPKSGHDTVSWYQQALGQGPQFIFQYYEEEERQRGNFPDRFSGHQFPNYSSELNVNALLLGDSALYLCASTRSGYEQYFGPGTRLTVT.